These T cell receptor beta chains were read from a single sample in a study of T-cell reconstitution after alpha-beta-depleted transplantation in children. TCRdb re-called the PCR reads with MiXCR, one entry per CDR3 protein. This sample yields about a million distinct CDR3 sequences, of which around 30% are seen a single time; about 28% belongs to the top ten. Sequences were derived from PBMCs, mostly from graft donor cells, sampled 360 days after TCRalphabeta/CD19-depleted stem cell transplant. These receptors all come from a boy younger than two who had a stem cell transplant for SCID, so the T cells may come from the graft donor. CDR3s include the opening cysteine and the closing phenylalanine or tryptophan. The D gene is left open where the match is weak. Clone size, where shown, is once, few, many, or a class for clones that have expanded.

cdr3_nt: TGTGCCAGCAGCCTTGGACAGATTAGAGCCAAAAACATTCAGTACTTC
cdr3_aa: CASSLGQIRAKNIQYF
d_call: NA
clone_size: few
j_call: TRBJ2-4
v_call: TRBV4-2

cdr3_nt: TGTGCCAGCAGTACACGACTAGCGGGAGATTACGAGCAGTACTTC
cdr3_aa: CASSTRLAGDYEQYF
d_call: TRBD2
clone_size: few
j_call: TRBJ2-7
v_call: TRBV27

cdr3_nt: TGCAGTGCTACTCTCAGACAGGGGTCGGAGACCCAGTACTTC
cdr3_aa: CSATLRQGSETQYF
d_call: TRBD1
clone_size: few
j_call: TRBJ2-5
v_call: TRBV20-1

cdr3_nt: TGCAGTGCAACTAGCGGGGGGGCTTACGATACGCAGTATTTT
cdr3_aa: CSATSGGAYDTQYF
d_call: TRBD2
clone_size: NA
j_call: TRBJ2-3
v_call: TRBV20-1

cdr3_nt: TGCGCCAGCAGCCTCCGGGACAGGGTTACCGGGGAGCTGTTTTTT
cdr3_aa: CASSLRDRVTGELFF
d_call: TRBD1
clone_size: NA
j_call: TRBJ2-2
v_call: TRBV4-1

cdr3_nt: TGCGCCACCCCTCGGGGGGATGACACTGAAGCTTTCTTT
cdr3_aa: CATPRGDDTEAFF
d_call: NA
clone_size: once
j_call: TRBJ1-1
v_call: TRBV23-1

cdr3_nt: TGCGCCAGCGGACAACTAGAATCTGCCGGGGAGCTGTTTTTT
cdr3_aa: CASGQLESAGELFF
d_call: NA
clone_size: NA
j_call: TRBJ2-2
v_call: TRBV5-1

cdr3_nt: TGTGCCATCAGTGGAACACTAGCGGGGGGGCAAGGAGATACGCAGTATTTT
cdr3_aa: CAISGTLAGGQGDTQYF
d_call: TRBD2
clone_size: NA
j_call: TRBJ2-3
v_call: TRBV10-3

cdr3_nt: TGTGCCAGCAGCCCCGGACTAGCGGGGGGGGGTGAGCAGTTCTTC
cdr3_aa: CASSPGLAGGGEQFF
d_call: TRBD2
clone_size: NA
j_call: TRBJ2-1
v_call: TRBV7-3

cdr3_nt: TGCAGGGTGGCGAATCGCACAGATACGCAGTATTTT
cdr3_aa: CRVANRTDTQYF
d_call: NA
clone_size: NA
j_call: TRBJ2-3
v_call: TRBV29-1

cdr3_nt: TGTGCCACCAGTGATTCTGGGACTAGCCTTGTTACGCAGTACTTC
cdr3_aa: CATSDSGTSLVTQYF
d_call: TRBD2
clone_size: NA
j_call: TRBJ2-7
v_call: TRBV24-1

cdr3_nt: TGCAGCGCAGACAGGGCGAACACTGAAGCTTTCTTT
cdr3_aa: CSADRANTEAFF
d_call: TRBD1
clone_size: few
j_call: TRBJ1-1
v_call: TRBV29-1

cdr3_nt: TGTGCCAGCAGTTTGGCTCAGGGACAAGAGACCCAGTACTTC
cdr3_aa: CASSLAQGQETQYF
d_call: NA
clone_size: NA
j_call: TRBJ2-5
v_call: TRBV28

cdr3_nt: TGCGCCAGCAGCTTGGTGGCTCTTTTGCGGGGGGCCTTCAATGAGCAGTTCTTC
cdr3_aa: CASSLVALLRGAFNEQFF
d_call: TRBD2
clone_size: NA
j_call: TRBJ2-1
v_call: TRBV5-1

cdr3_nt: TGTGCCAGCAGTTTCCTGACAGGTAACCCTCTCCTAAACGGTTTCTTT
cdr3_aa: CASSFLTGNPLLNGFF
d_call: NA
clone_size: few
j_call: TRBJ1-1
v_call: TRBV12-3/TRBV12-4